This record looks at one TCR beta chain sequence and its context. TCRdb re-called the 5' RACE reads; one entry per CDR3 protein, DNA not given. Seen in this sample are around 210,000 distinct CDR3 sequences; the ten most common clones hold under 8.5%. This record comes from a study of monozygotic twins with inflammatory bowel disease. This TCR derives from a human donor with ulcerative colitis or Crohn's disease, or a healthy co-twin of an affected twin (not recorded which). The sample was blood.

CDR3 amino acids: CASNHRRGLDTQYF. This rearrangement joins TRBV27 to TRBJ2-3; TCRdb designates TRBD2, a call that cannot be tested without DNA. This CDR3 has 14 residues. The germline V gene has CDR1 MNHEY and CDR2 SMNVEV (reference sequence).